One and the same sample provided the 21 T cell receptor beta chains below, sequenced in a study of shared T cell receptors in the human thymus. This table comes from immunoSEQ multiplex PCR, and its TCRdb copy is limited to in-frame clones, with some not included. The sample consists of hundreds of thousands of clones, about 87% of them appearing once. The sample was also reused in another study, on human thymus T cells.

Sequencing was done on a sample of thymocytes. Receptors originate from a boy in the first two years of life with a congenital heart defect.

Turning to this clone: Relative to the germline gene, one junction end is altered; a read error may explain this. This chain connects TRBV13 to TRBJ1-2, with D perhaps matching TRBD1 (6 bases). Germline CDR1 PRHDT, CDR2 FYEKMQ (reference sequence). The CDR3 is 11 residues long. CDR3 nucleotide sequence: TGTGCCAGCAGCGGGCCGATCGGGGGGCGCTTC. Translated: CASSGPIGGRF.

The rearrangement joins TRBV7-9 to TRBJ2-5, with 9 nucleotides matching TRBD2. Germline CDR1 and CDR2: SEHNR and FQNEAQ (reference sequence). This CDR3 comprises 16 residues. The V gene end was trimmed by 5 bases and the J gene end by 5 bases; junction bases not matched to a gene: 12. The CDR3, as DNA: TGTGCCAGCAGCCCCCCAGTCGGGACTAGCTTTGAGACCCAGTACTTC. Translating it yields CASSPPVGTSFETQYF. The full variable domain, its missing parts supplied by reference TRBV7-9 and TRBJ2-5, is DTGVSQNPRHKITKRGQNVTFRCDPISEHNRLYWYRQTLGQGPEFLTYFQNEAQLEKSRLLSDRFSAERPKGSFSTLEIQRTEQGDSAMYLCASSPPVGTSFETQYFGPGTRLLVL.

The chain carries TRBV29-1 and TRBJ2-7; 7 nucleotides line up with TRBD1. There are 14 residues in the CDR3. The germline CDR1 and CDR2 sequences are SQVTM and ANQGSEA. Trimming cost V 4 bases and J 1 base; bases outside gene matches: 7. The CDR3 nucleotides read TGCAGCGTTGGAGACAGGGCACCTTCCTACGAGCAGTACTTC. It specifies CSVGDRAPSYEQYF.

This clone was seen just once. The chain has TRBV28 and TRBJ2-1; possible D gene TRBD1, 5 bases. V was pared by 6 bases and J by 4 bases, with 25 bases between. The length of the CDR3 is 18 residues. Germline V gives CDR1 MDHEN, CDR2 SYDVKM. The CDR3 nucleotides read TGTGCCAGCAGACGTAATTTGGGGCCGCCTCACGAATACAATGAGCAGTTCTTC. The encoded protein is CASRRNLGPPHEYNEQFF.

This chain joins TRBV7-8 and TRBJ2-1; 9 bases map to TRBD2. V shed 5 bases and J 7 bases; nucleotides not matched to a gene: 12. There are 16 residues in the CDR3. Per the germline V gene, CDR1 is SGHVS and CDR2 is FQNEAQ. The CDR3 is CASSLLAGEKRNEQFF. The CDR3 nucleotides are TGTGCCAGCAGCCTATTAGCGGGGGAGAAACGTAATGAGCAGTTCTTC.

The genes are TRBV29-1 and TRBJ2-4, with 8 bases fitting TRBD2. The V gene end was trimmed by 6 bases and the J gene end by 5 bases; junction bases not matched to a gene: 9. Germline loops: CDR1 SQVTM, CDR2 ANQGSEA. This CDR3 contains 14 residues. CDR3 in amino acids: CSVDYSGAENIQYF. CDR3 nucleotide sequence: TGCAGCGTAGACTATAGCGGGGCTGAAAACATTCAGTACTTC.

In DNA, the CDR3 is TGTGCCACCAGCAGACAAACCGGGACACCCTACGAGCAGTACTTC. This codes for CATSRQTGTPYEQYF. This sequence joins TRBV15 and TRBJ2-7, with D perhaps matching TRBD1 (6 bases). Between the trimmed V and J ends, which lost 2 bases and 2 bases, there was a span of 13 bases. CDR3 length: 15 amino acids. CDR1 LNHNV and CDR2 YYDKDF come from the germline V gene (reference sequence).

The V gene is TRBV12-5, the J gene TRBJ2-7; tentatively, D is TRBD1 (6 bases). This CDR3 comprises 14 residues. CDR1 and CDR2 (germline): LGHNT, FRNRAP. Trimming removed 7 bases at V and 5 bases at J, with 18 bases between. The DNA of the CDR3 is TGTGCTAGTGCCGGGGATAGGGGGTCACACGAGCAGTACTTC. This encodes CASAGDRGSHEQYF.

This chain joins TRBV20-1 and TRBJ2-1; D gene uncertain. The CDR3 totals 10 residues. V gave up 5 bases and J gave up 9 bases, with 8 bases separating them. Germline V gene lookup returns CDR1 DFQATT and CDR2 SNEGSKA (reference sequence). The CDR3 coding sequence is TGCAGTGCTCCCTCGGGTGAGCAGTTCTTC. Residues: CSAPSGEQFF.

The chain has TRBV27 and TRBJ2-5; possible D gene TRBD2, 7 bases. Germline V gene data show CDR1 as MNHEY and CDR2 as SMNVEV (reference sequence). The V and J ends lost 5 bases and 3 bases respectively, with 22 bases between them. This CDR3 has 17 residues. The CDR3 sequence is CASSPFGGGRGEETQYF. CDR3 coding DNA: TGTGCCAGCAGTCCCTTTGGGGGCGGGAGAGGGGAAGAGACCCAGTACTTC.

V usage is TRBV7-9 and J usage is TRBJ1-1; possibly TRBD1 for D (5 bases). V lost 6 bases and J 2 bases, leaving 16 bases between the germline ends. This CDR3 spans 15 amino acids. From germline, CDR1 is SEHNR and CDR2 FQNEAQ (reference sequence). The CDR3 nucleotides are TGTGCCAGCAGAATAAGGGGCCGGGTAAACACTGAAGCTTTCTTT. It is translated as CASRIRGRVNTEAFF.

The rearrangement uses TRBV5-1 and TRBJ2-7, with 10 bases matching TRBD2. This CDR3 spans 17 amino acids. V lost 3 bases to trimming and J lost 1 base; unmatched junction nucleotides: 10. In germline, CDR1 is SGHRS, CDR2 YFSETQ. The CDR3: CASSYSALAGQSYEQYF. CDR3 in DNA: TGCGCCAGCAGCTACTCAGCACTAGCGGGACAATCCTACGAGCAGTACTTC.

The chain joins TRBV4-1 to TRBJ2-1, with D possibly TRBD1 on 6 matching bases. CDR1 and CDR2 (germline): MGHRA, YSYEKL. The CDR3 consists of 15 residues. V was clipped by 3 bases and J by 8 bases, with 17 bases between them. In nucleotides, the CDR3 is TGCGCCAGCAGCCACAATCAGGGGCTTGTGGATGAGCAGTTCTTC. Protein sequence: CASSHNQGLVDEQFF.

V and J are TRBV7-2 and TRBJ2-7; 8 positions agree with TRBD2. Per the germline V gene, CDR1 is SGHTA and CDR2 is FQGNSA. The CDR3 extends over 12 amino acids. V lost 6 bases to trimming and J lost 9 bases; unmatched junction nucleotides: 7. The CDR3 sequence is CASRSREGMQYF. The CDR3 nucleotides read TGTGCCAGCAGATCCCGGGAGGGAATGCAGTACTTC.

The rearrangement links TRBV14 to TRBJ2-1, with D hard to call. Germline values: CDR1 SGHDN, CDR2 FVKESK. The V gene lost 8 bases and the J gene lost 5 bases, with 10 bases spanning the gap. This CDR3 region has 12 residues. In DNA, the CDR3 is TGTGCCAGCTCACATCGGGACAATGAGCAGTTCTTC. Residues: CASSHRDNEQFF.

This rearrangement joins TRBV12-5 to TRBJ2-7, with TRBD1 identical over 10 bases. The CDR3 extends over 16 amino acids. Germline V CDR1 and CDR2: LGHNT, FRNRAP. With V trimmed by 7 bases and J by 2 bases, 11 bases remained unmatched. CDR3 region: CASARTGGQGTYEQYF. CDR3 nucleotides: TGTGCTAGTGCCCGAACTGGGGGACAGGGGACCTACGAGCAGTACTTC.

The chain has TRBV5-6 and TRBJ1-1; D is possibly TRBD1 (5 bases). The germline V and J ends were trimmed by 8 bases and 1 base, with 18 bases remaining between them. Germline CDR1 is SGHDT and CDR2 is YYEEEE. This CDR3 is built from 15 residues. For the CDR3, the DNA is TGTGCCAGTAGTGGGAGGGGCGCACAGAACACTGAAGCTTTCTTT. It yields the protein CASSGRGAQNTEAFF.

The chain combines TRBV2 with TRBJ2-7; 8 bases line up with TRBD2. The CDR3 runs to 17 residues. The V gene end was trimmed by 2 bases and the J gene end by 4 bases; junction bases not matched to a gene: 13. From germline, CDR1 is SNHLY and CDR2 FYNNEI. The CDR3 loop reads CASSESGTRREVYEQYF. Written as DNA, the CDR3 is TGTGCCAGCAGTGAATCCGGGACTAGGCGGGAGGTATACGAGCAGTACTTC.

V usage is TRBV10-1 and J usage is TRBJ2-6, with D possibly being TRBD2 (5 bases). The CDR3 consists of 15 residues. Looked up from germline, CDR1 is WNHNN and CDR2 is SYGVQD (reference sequence). The V end was cut by 7 bases, the J end by 2 bases, with 12 bases between. CDR3 sequence reads: CASIGFGAGANVLTF. The CDR3, as DNA: TGCGCCAGCATCGGATTCGGGGCTGGGGCCAACGTCCTGACTTTC.

J is TRBJ2-7 and V is TRBV7-9; 9 bases are a match to TRBD2. Looked up from germline, CDR1 is SEHNR and CDR2 is FQNEAQ (reference sequence). There are 17 residues in the CDR3. With V trimmed by 5 bases and J by 0 bases, 11 bases remained unmatched. The CDR3, as DNA: TGTGCCAGCAGCATACTATTCGGGACTAGCAGCTCCTACGAGCAGTACTTC. Its translation: CASSILFGTSSSYEQYF. The whole variable domain, filled in from reference TRBV7-9 and TRBJ2-7, reads DTGVSQNPRHKITKRGQNVTFRCDPISEHNRLYWYRQTLGQGPEFLTYFQNEAQLEKSRLLSDRFSAERPKGSFSTLEIQRTEQGDSAMYLCASSILFGTSSSYEQYFGPGTRLTVT.

DNA of the CDR3: TGTGCCAGTAGTATAATGGGGGGACGTAGCAATCAGCCCCAGCATTTT. Protein sequence: CASSIMGGRSNQPQHF. This sequence joins TRBV19 and TRBJ1-5; D is perhaps TRBD1 (5 bases). Germline assignment: CDR1 LNHDA and CDR2 SQIVND (reference sequence). The CDR3 has 16 residues. V was trimmed by 2 bases and J by 0 bases, leaving 11 bases between them.